This T cell receptor (beta chain) came from a study of OX40 agonist ivuxolimab in advanced cancers. Clones were sequenced by immunoSEQ multiplex PCR, and TCRdb holds only the in-frame ones, with some missing. Of approximately 31,000 clones listed, roughly 89% are singletons. Germline-derived CDR1 and CDR2 are SGHVS and FQNEAQ. V dropped 1 base and J dropped 0; count of bases not matched to a gene: 8. The CDR3 loop spans 18 amino acids. This TCR was recovered from an adult with an advanced solid tumor such as melanoma, head and neck, liver or kidney cancer. The V and J genes are TRBV7-8 and TRBJ2-2, with 7 bases lining up with TRBD1. The input for sequencing was CD4+ or CD8+ T cells sorted from blood, taken in a trial of the OX40 agonist ivuxolimab. As DNA, the CDR3 is TGTGCCAGCAGCTTAGGGTGGGACAGCGGAACGAACACCGGGGAGCTGTTTTTT. Its protein is CASSLGWDSGTNTGELFF. Supplemented by reference TRBV7-8 and TRBJ2-2, the full variable domain reads GAGVSQSPRYKVAKRGQDVALRCDPISGHVSLFWYQQALGQGPEFLTYFQNEAQLDKSGLPSDRFFAERPEGSVSTLKIQRTQQEDSAVYLCASSLGWDSGTNTGELFFGEGSRLTVL.